This record covers a single T cell receptor beta chain. The data were obtained in a study of blood T cell repertoires in COVID-19. Study information: COVID-19 samples, acute and convalescent, were from the United States, Italy and Spain. From T cells, B-cell-depleted T cells, or PBMCs came the material, which was cDNA or gDNA.

The germline CDR1 and CDR2 sequences are MNHNY and SVGAGI (reference sequence). The length of the CDR3 is 14 residues. Trimming removed 2 bases at V and 6 bases at J, with 10 bases between. How the authors handled the data: Reference gene primer amplification gave estimated nucleated cell counts. Assay: immunoSEQ multiplex PCR; the TCRdb copy retains only in-frame clones and omits some. That table supplies the V and J calls and clone size; D and trimming were determined from the DNA. The data contain over 60,000 clones, around nine tenths of them singletons. The TCR comes from a man between 65 and 80 years old with acute or convalescent COVID-19. This rearrangement joins TRBV6-6 to TRBJ2-2, with D perhaps TRBD2 (5 bases). The sequencing sample was made of peripheral blood. CDR3 loop: CASSYNRGSGELFF. The CDR3 coding sequence is TGTGCCAGCAGTTACAATCGAGGGTCCGGGGAGCTGTTTTTT.